This T cell receptor beta chain was captured by sequencing in a study of blood T cell repertoires in COVID-19. Study-level background: Researchers got acute and convalescent COVID-19 samples from the United States, Italy and Spain. Sample material is recorded as cDNA or gDNA derived from T cells, B-cell-depleted T cells, or PBMCs.

The CDR3 loop spans 15 amino acids. The ends were cut back, 0 bases at V and 3 bases at J, with 9 bases in the middle. Germline-derived CDR1 and CDR2 are SGHRS and YFSETQ. Clones were sequenced by immunoSEQ multiplex PCR, and TCRdb holds only the in-frame ones, with some missing. The sample records about 190,000 clones, about nine tenths being singletons. The TCR comes from a young man with acute or convalescent COVID-19. This chain connects TRBV5-1 to TRBJ1-4, with D tentatively TRBD1 (5 bases). The source material was peripheral blood. The CDR3 spells CASSLGGAANEKLFF. CDR3 DNA sequence: TGCGCCAGCAGCTTGGGCGGGGCAGCTAATGAAAAACTGTTTTTT.